This T cell receptor beta chain originates from a study of vaccination and CD4 T cells after COVID-19. Study overall: Median time from second vaccine dose to sampling was less than 85 days (14 to 241). Notes on the study in general: For convalescent patients, a median about 86% of reactive clones surfaced exclusively after vaccination. Median reactive clonotypes, those recognizing SARS-CoV-2, rose from about 22 to 38, not significantly.

Sequenced with the Oncomine TCR Beta short-read assay was DNA taken from cultured CD4+ T cells. From the PCR reads, TCRdb called clonotypes with MiXCR, one entry per CDR3 protein. Altogether some 8,200 distinct CDR3 sequences are present, 55% being singletons, with the ten largest covering roughly half. About this clonotype: Its antigen is as yet unknown.

This CDR3 has 17 residues. Germline CDR1 and CDR2: SGHTA and FQGNSA. V lost 5 bases, J lost 0 bases, and 11 bases stayed unmatched. Treatment indicated: roughly 10-day PBMC culture with coronavirus spike peptide pools or control peptides (ViraFEST assay). Sequencing used CD4+ T cells from blood, cultured in vitro. This clonotype was sampled from a human donor who had recovered from COVID-19. This chain links TRBV7-2 with TRBJ2-3, with 7 bases matching TRBD2. The CDR3 nucleotides are TGTGCCAGCAGCACCCAGGCTAGCGGAACTAGCACAGATACGCAGTATTTT. Protein product: CASSTQASGTSTDTQYF.